This passage covers 8 T cell receptor beta chains from one sample sequenced in a study of Graves' ophthalmopathy and Graves' hyperthyroidism. RNA transcripts served as template for amplifying TCR beta CDR3 sequences. First-round RT-PCR used HTBI primers; second-round multiplex PCR followed. TCRdb reprocessed the multiplex PCR reads with MiXCR, giving one entry per CDR3 protein. Of around 1,000,000 distinct CDR3 sequences in the sample, about 38% were seen once. Source material: peripheral blood or thyroid tissue (not recorded which). The receptors come from an adult man with Graves' hyperthyroidism.

The table lists this clonotype with a few counts. The CDR3 sequence: CASSFFDGNTIYF. For the CDR3, the DNA is TGTGCCAGCAGTTTTTTTGATGGAAACACCATATATTTT. The genes are TRBV12-3 or TRBV12-4 and TRBJ1-3; no clear D gene. This CDR3 is 13 amino acids long. Trimming cost V 3 bases and J 3 bases, with 6 bases left between them.

This clonotype was picked up a small number of times. The rearrangement joins TRBV6-6 to TRBJ1-4, with TRBD1 matching 11 bases. The CDR3 spans 19 residues. The V gene end was trimmed by 2 bases and the J gene end by 10 bases; junction bases not matched to a gene: 18. The germline CDR1 and CDR2 sequences are MNHNY and SVGAGI (reference sequence). The CDR3: CASSYALTGTGGSFGKLFF. The CDR3 DNA follows: TGTGCCAGCAGTTACGCCCTGACCGGGACAGGGGGAAGTTTTGGAAAACTGTTTTTT.

This sequence joins TRBV7-6 and TRBJ2-5, with 7 bases matching TRBD1. The V gene's germline CDR1 is SGHVS and CDR2 FNYEAQ. CDR3 length: 14 amino acids. Trimming cost V 7 bases and J 1 base; bases outside gene matches: 6. The CDR3 region is CASTTTGLQETQYF. CDR3 DNA: TGTGCCAGCACCACGACAGGGCTCCAAGAGACCCAGTACTTC.

This clonotype has ten or more counts. The J gene is TRBJ2-7, the V gene TRBV2; perhaps TRBD1 as D (6 bases). The length of the CDR3 is 13 residues. Deletions cut 7 bases from V and 1 base from J, with 11 bases between. The germline V gene encodes CDR1 SNHLY and CDR2 FYNNEI. CDR3 sequence: CASIGDISYEQYF. The CDR3 coding sequence is TGTGCCAGCATTGGGGACATTTCCTACGAGCAGTACTTC. Full variable domain (outside the CDR3, taken from reference TRBV2 and TRBJ2-7): EPEVTQTPSHQVTQMGQEVILRCVPISNHLYFYWYRQILGQKVEFLVSFYNNEISEKSEIFDDQFSVERPDGSNFTLKIRSTKLEDSAMYFCASIGDISYEQYFGPGTRLTVT.

This clonotype appeared a few times. The rearrangement links TRBV2 to TRBJ2-7, with D possibly matching TRBD2 (6 bases). V was cut by 8 bases and J by 2 bases, with 7 bases left in between. The CDR3 is 11 amino acids. The germline V gene has CDR1 SNHLY and CDR2 FYNNEI. The CDR3 region has the DNA TGTGCCAGCGGGGGGACCTACGAGCAGTACTTC. Its translation: CASGGTYEQYF.

This clonotype was picked up many times. The rearrangement joins TRBV10-3 to TRBJ1-2, with unresolved D. The CDR3 has 13 residues. Germline lookup yields CDR1 ENHRY and CDR2 SYGVKD. V lost 0 bases to trimming and J lost 2 bases, with 4 bases between them. CDR3 sequence reads: CAISESMNYGYTF. DNA for the CDR3: TGTGCCATCAGTGAGTCGATGAACTATGGCTACACCTTC.

J is TRBJ1-1 and V is TRBV12-3 or TRBV12-4; possible D gene TRBD1, 5 bases. The CDR3 length is 17 residues. Trimming cost V 6 bases and J 1 base, with 21 bases left between them. The chain's CDR3 is CASRPPGTVRANTEAFF. In DNA form, the CDR3 reads TGTGCCAGCAGACCCCCAGGGACCGTTAGGGCGAACACTGAAGCTTTCTTT.

This clonotype was recorded only once. The chain links TRBV7-2 to TRBJ2-5; TRBD1 matches 10 bases. Looked up from germline, CDR1 is SGHTA and CDR2 is FQGNSA. The ends lost 5 bases at V and 5 bases at J; junction bases unmatched: 5. The CDR3 covers 14 residues. The CDR3 region is CASSVTGGSETQYF. In DNA, the CDR3 is TGTGCCAGCAGCGTGACAGGGGGCAGCGAGACCCAGTACTTC.